This T cell receptor beta chain was captured in a study of T cell responses to AZD1222 COVID-19 vaccine. Study-level results: Most donors were white British, females outnumbered males, and clonal diversity was possibly underestimated. None of the repertoires were sampled until the peak T cell response had passed.

Timing groups of about 4 and about 12 weeks for second doses were pooled. Assay used: immunoSEQ multiplex PCR; TCRdb lists only in-frame clones, some missing. The repertoire holds about 160,000 clones, with roughly 88% as singletons. For this clone: Its antigen is as yet unknown.

The germline gives CDR1 SNHLY, CDR2 FYNNEI. Trimming removed 7 bases at V and 4 bases at J, with 10 bases between. CDR3 size: 13 residues. The J gene is TRBJ1-4, the V gene TRBV2; no firm D call. This clonotype originated in an adult who received the AZD1222 COVID-19 vaccine. Sample: peripheral blood, taken 28 days after the second AZD1222 dose. The CDR3 sequence is CASILTVNEKLFF. The CDR3 bases are TGTGCCAGCATTCTTACAGTTAATGAAAAACTGTTTTTT.